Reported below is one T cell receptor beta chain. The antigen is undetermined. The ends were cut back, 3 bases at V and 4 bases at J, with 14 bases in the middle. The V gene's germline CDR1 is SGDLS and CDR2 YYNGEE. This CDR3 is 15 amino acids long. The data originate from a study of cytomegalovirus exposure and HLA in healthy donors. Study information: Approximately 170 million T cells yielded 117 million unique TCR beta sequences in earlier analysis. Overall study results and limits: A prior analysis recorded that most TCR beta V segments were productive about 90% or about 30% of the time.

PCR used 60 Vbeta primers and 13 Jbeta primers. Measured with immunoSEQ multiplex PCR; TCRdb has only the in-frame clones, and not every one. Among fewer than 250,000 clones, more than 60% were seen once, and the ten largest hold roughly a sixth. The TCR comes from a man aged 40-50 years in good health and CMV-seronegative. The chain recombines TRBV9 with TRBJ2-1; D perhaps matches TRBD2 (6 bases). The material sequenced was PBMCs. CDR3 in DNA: TGTGCCAGCAGCGCAGGCTCAGGGACTTACAATGAGCAGTTCTTC. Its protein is CASSAGSGTYNEQFF.